This T cell receptor (beta chain) was retrieved from a study of blood T cell repertoires in COVID-19. Sequencing was performed with immunoSEQ multiplex PCR; in TCRdb, only in-frame clones are kept and a portion is missing. This table holds about 55,000 clones, roughly 87% found once. This CDR3 has 15 residues. Germline values: CDR1 LGHDT, CDR2 YNNKEL (reference sequence). Trimming removed 3 bases at V and 3 bases at J, with 12 bases between. The chain employs TRBV3-1 (or the pseudogene TRBV3-2) and TRBJ1-3, with a possible D match to TRBD1 (5 bases). This receptor was taken from a human donor with active COVID-19. The donor label of this sample is uncertain. Sequences were obtained from peripheral blood. CDR3 in DNA: TGTGCCAGCAGCCAGCCGCGGCAGGGTGGAAACACCATATATTTT. The encoded protein is CASSQPRQGGNTIYF.